The 27 T cell receptor beta chains below all came from one sample that was sequenced in a study of Ad26.COV2.S vaccination and SARS-CoV-2 variants. The protocol was immunoSEQ multiplex PCR, while the TCRdb copy is restricted to in-frame clones and leaves out a portion. The table records about 430,000 clones, roughly 90% of them present only once. Treatment here: 15 to 20 received Ad26.COV2.S at low or high dose, single or two shots; roughly 5 received placebo; per-sample allocation not given. Sampling happened 63 days after the first vaccine or placebo injection. The sequencing used peripheral blood, collected in a trial of Ad26.COV2.S vaccine versus placebo. All receptors derive from a person aged 18-65 years who received the Ad26.COV2.S COVID-19 vaccine or a placebo.

The genes are TRBV7-2 and TRBJ2-7, with TRBD2 matching over 10 bases. With 3 bases clipped from V and 0 bases from J, the junction kept 2 bases outside the gene matches. The germline gives CDR1 SGHTA, CDR2 FQGNSA. The CDR3 is 15 amino acids. The CDR3 nucleotides read TGTGCCAGCAGCTTCTGGACTAGCGGCTCCTACGAGCAGTACTTC. This encodes CASSFWTSGSYEQYF.

The chain combines TRBV7-2 with TRBJ2-1; no reliable D call. The CDR3 runs to 13 residues. Trimming removed 2 bases at V and 9 bases at J, with 11 bases between. The germline V gene has CDR1 SGHTA and CDR2 FQGNSA. CDR3 sequence reads: CASSLLESSEQFF. The CDR3 coding sequence is TGTGCCAGCAGCTTACTAGAATCCTCTGAGCAGTTCTTC. The whole variable domain, filled in from reference TRBV7-2 and TRBJ2-1, reads GAGVSQSPSNKVTEKGKDVELRCDPISGHTALYWYRQSLGQGLEFLIYFQGNSAPDKSGLPSDRFSAERTGGSVSTLTIQRTQQEDSAVYLCASSLLESSEQFFGPGTRLTVL.

The gene calls are TRBV6-5 and TRBJ1-1; D remains ambiguous. The CDR3 has 13 residues. CDR1 and CDR2 from the germline V gene are MNHEY and SVGAGI. Trimming stripped 0 bases from V and 5 bases from J, with 7 bases between. The CDR3 sequence is CASSYSKRTEAFF. The CDR3 bases are TGTGCCAGCAGTTACTCGAAGCGAACTGAAGCTTTCTTT.

Only one count was recorded for this clone. This CDR3 reads CASSQGRVTNTEAFF. As DNA, the CDR3 is TGTGCCAGCAGCCAAGGGAGGGTTACCAACACTGAAGCTTTCTTT. The rearrangement joins TRBV4-2 to TRBJ1-1; the D is unclear. Germline assignment: CDR1 LGHNA and CDR2 YNFKEQ. The CDR3 covers 15 residues. V lost 1 base and J lost 2, with 11 bases in between.

The chain links TRBV27 to TRBJ2-7; the match to TRBD2 covers 9 bases. The CDR3 length is 14 residues. Germline loops: CDR1 MNHEY, CDR2 SMNVEV (reference sequence). Trimming removed 8 bases from V and 3 bases from J; junction bases left unmatched: 8. CDR3 sequence (DNA): TGTGCCAGCGGCGGGGGGGACGGAGGCTACGAGCAGTACTTC. It codes for CASGGGDGGYEQYF.

The V call is TRBV5-1, the J call TRBJ2-3; D possibly corresponds to TRBD1 (6 bases). Trimming took off 2 bases at V and 5 bases at J, with 9 bases between the two ends. Germline loops: CDR1 SGHRS, CDR2 YFSETQ. The CDR3 length is 13 residues. The CDR3: CASSLQGRDTQYF. CDR3 nucleotides: TGCGCCAGCAGCTTACAGGGAAGAGATACGCAGTATTTT. Using reference TRBV5-1 and TRBJ2-3 for the parts outside the CDR3, the full variable domain is KAGVTQTPRYLIKTRGQQVTLSCSPISGHRSVSWYQQTPGQGLQFLFEYFSETQRNKGNFPGRFSGRQFSNSRSEMNVSTLELGDSALYLCASSLQGRDTQYFGPGTRLTVL.

This chain uses TRBV28 with TRBJ2-1; TRBD2 agrees at 9 bases. V gave up 5 bases and J gave up 4 bases; unmatched junction bases: 3. The CDR3 sequence is 14 residues long. Germline V CDR1 and CDR2: MDHEN, SYDVKM. The CDR3 here is CASSGLAQYNEQFF. CDR3 in DNA: TGTGCCAGCAGTGGACTAGCGCAATACAATGAGCAGTTCTTC.

The chain couples TRBV12-1 to TRBJ2-1; the tabulated D call, TRBD2, remains unverified against the DNA. TRBV12-1 is described as a pseudogene. The CDR3 runs 14 residues. The DNA of the CDR3 is TGTGCCAGCAGCTTCGAGCGGGATGGTAATGAGCAGTTCTTC. As protein: CASSFERDGNEQFF.

V is TRBV6-5 and J is TRBJ2-1; the match to TRBD2 covers 7 bases. CDR1 is MNHEY and CDR2 is SVGAGI in the germline V gene. V lost 4 bases to trimming and J lost 2 bases; unmatched junction nucleotides: 5. The CDR3 loop spans 15 amino acids. The CDR3 sequence is CASSLEGRAYNEQFF. The DNA for the CDR3 is TGTGCCAGCAGTTTGGAGGGGAGGGCCTACAATGAGCAGTTCTTC.

The chain couples TRBV2 to TRBJ1-5; unclear D gene. Germline V lookup: CDR1 SNHLY, CDR2 FYNNEI. V lost 1 base and J lost 4, with 5 bases in between. This CDR3 has 13 amino acids. DNA of the CDR3: TGTGCCAGCAGTGAAGGCCAAAATCAGCCCCAGCATTTT. Protein sequence: CASSEGQNQPQHF.

The chain uses TRBV10-2 and TRBJ2-1; 14 positions match TRBD2. After removal of 10 bases from V and 7 bases from J, the junction contained 3 bases not matched to a gene. This CDR3 spans 13 amino acids. The V gene's germline CDR1 is WSHSY and CDR2 SAAADI. This CDR3 is CATRTSGRNEQFF. CDR3 nucleotides: TGCGCCACCCGGACTAGCGGGAGGAATGAGCAGTTCTTC.

The chain recombines TRBV6-2 or TRBV6-3 with TRBJ1-4, with D perhaps TRBD1 (5 bases). CDR1 and CDR2 (germline): MNHEY, SVGEGT. The V gene lost 5 bases and the J gene lost 6 bases, with 13 bases spanning the gap. The CDR3 sequence is 14 residues long. CDR3 sequence: CASSTQGMDEKLFF. The CDR3 region has the DNA TGTGCCAGCAGTACTCAGGGAATGGATGAAAAACTGTTTTTT.

The V call is TRBV6-2 or TRBV6-3, the J call TRBJ1-1, with D unresolved. Looked up from germline, CDR1 is MNHEY and CDR2 is SVGEGT. The CDR3 consists of 13 residues. V was clipped by 2 bases and J by 0 bases, with 4 bases between them. The CDR3 protein is CASSYAVNTEAFF. CDR3 nucleotides: TGTGCCAGCAGTTACGCGGTGAACACTGAAGCTTTCTTT.

The chain links TRBV18 to TRBJ2-5; TRBD2 is a possible D gene (5 bases). Germline assignment: CDR1 KGHSH and CDR2 LQKENI. Trimming cost V 3 bases and J 5 bases, with 13 bases left between them. This CDR3 is built from 14 residues. CDR3 in amino acids: CASSPEGGGETQYF. In DNA form, the CDR3 reads TGTGCCAGCTCACCTGAGGGTGGCGGGGAGACCCAGTACTTC.

The chain combines TRBV20-1 with TRBJ2-7; D ambiguous. V was pared by 1 base and J by 7 bases, with 8 bases between. Germline lookup yields CDR1 DFQATT and CDR2 SNEGSKA (reference sequence). The CDR3 covers 11 residues. The CDR3 reads CSARGREEQYF. DNA for the CDR3: TGCAGTGCTAGAGGCCGCGAGGAGCAGTACTTC.

V and J are TRBV19 and TRBJ2-3, with TRBD1 identical over 7 bases. This CDR3 comprises 16 residues. Germline CDR1 and CDR2: LNHDA and SQIVND (reference sequence). Trimming at V came to 5 bases and at J to 5 bases, leaving 13 bases not matched to a gene. In DNA, the CDR3 is TGTGCCAGTAGTCGACAGGGTGGGGATCGGGAAGATACGCAGTATTTT. It is translated as CASSRQGGDREDTQYF. Full variable domain (remainder filled in from reference TRBV19 and TRBJ2-3): DGGITQSPKYLFRKEGQNVTLSCEQNLNHDAMYWYRQDPGQGLRLIYYSQIVNDFQKGDIAEGYSVSREKKESFPLTVTSAQKNPTAFYLCASSRQGGDREDTQYFGPGTRLTVL.

The chain links TRBV5-1 to TRBJ1-5; D is possibly TRBD1 (6 bases). The length of the CDR3 is 15 residues. V was cut by 2 bases and J by 4 bases, with 13 bases left in between. The germline V gene has CDR1 SGHRS and CDR2 YFSETQ. CDR3 loop: CASSLSGAGNQPQHF. CDR3 nucleotide sequence: TGCGCCAGCAGCTTATCGGGGGCCGGAAATCAGCCCCAGCATTTT.

The rearrangement uses TRBV5-1 and TRBJ2-5; no reliable D call. V was cut by 4 bases and J by 2 bases, with 6 bases left in between. Germline lookup yields CDR1 SGHRS and CDR2 YFSETQ. The CDR3 consists of 12 residues. CDR3 bases: TGCGCCAGCAGCAACAGTCAAGAGACCCAGTACTTC. This translates into CASSNSQETQYF.

In this sample, this clone turned up a few times. CDR3 amino acids: CASSDSTYEQYF. The CDR3 nucleotides read TGTGCCAGCAGCGACAGTACCTACGAGCAGTACTTC. V gene TRBV9 combines with J gene TRBJ2-7; D remains ambiguous. CDR1 and CDR2 from the germline V gene are SGDLS and YYNGEE. This CDR3 comprises 12 residues. The V end was cut by 3 bases, the J end by 2 bases, with 6 bases between. The complete variable domain, with remaining parts taken from reference TRBV9 and TRBJ2-7, reads DSGVTQTPKHLITATGQRVTLRCSPRSGDLSVYWYQQSLDQGLQFLIQYYNGEERAKGNILERFSAQQFPDLHSELNLSSLELGDSALYFCASSDSTYEQYFGPGTRLTVT.

The chain is built from TRBV12-5 and TRBJ2-3; D gene uncertain. Germline assignment: CDR1 LGHNT and CDR2 FRNRAP. Trimming took off 1 base at V and 4 bases at J, with 9 bases between the two ends. The CDR3 covers 14 residues. CDR3 in amino acids: CASGLASPPDTQYF. For the CDR3, the DNA is TGTGCTAGTGGTTTGGCCTCCCCCCCAGATACGCAGTATTTT.

J is TRBJ2-7 and V is TRBV11-3; D gene uncertain. The length of the CDR3 is 14 residues. In germline, CDR1 is SGHNT, CDR2 YENEEA. V lost 1 base and J 3 bases, leaving 10 bases between the germline ends. The CDR3 reads CASSLGQSVYEQYF. The CDR3 nucleotides read TGTGCCAGCAGCTTAGGTCAGAGTGTCTACGAGCAGTACTTC.

The V gene is TRBV15, the J gene TRBJ2-1; 7 positions match TRBD2. Germline-derived CDR1 and CDR2 are LNHNV and YYDKDF (reference sequence). V was pared by 6 bases and J by 6 bases, with 8 bases of the junction left unmatched. The CDR3 is made up of 14 amino acids. The CDR3 DNA reads TGTGCCACCAGTACAGCGGGACCGCCCAATGAGCAGTTCTTC. Its translation: CATSTAGPPNEQFF.

This chain joins TRBV19 and TRBJ1-6, with TRBD1 identical over 7 bases. The CDR3 has 15 amino acids. Germline values: CDR1 LNHDA, CDR2 SQIVND (reference sequence). V lost 10 bases to trimming and J lost 13 bases; unmatched junction nucleotides: 19. The CDR3 nucleotides are TGTGCCACCCAGGGGAGGGGGCTATACCTTAGTCCCCTCCACTTT. This encodes CATQGRGLYLSPLHF.

V and J are TRBV7-9 and TRBJ1-2; D is ambiguous. V was pared by 0 bases and J by 8 bases, with 13 bases between. CDR1 and CDR2 from the germline V gene are SEHNR and FQNEAQ (reference sequence). The CDR3 has 14 residues. CDR3 loop: CASSLAVEIGGYTF. CDR3 coding DNA: TGTGCCAGCAGCTTAGCGGTTGAGATAGGCGGCTACACCTTC.

The rearrangement uses TRBV28 and TRBJ2-7; TRBD2 matches at 10 bases. Germline V gene data show CDR1 as MDHEN and CDR2 as SYDVKM. The V and J ends lost 4 bases and 6 bases, in that order; junction bases with no gene match: 12. The CDR3 is 16 residues long. CDR3 protein: CASSYHQSGRASEQYF. The CDR3 DNA sequence: TGTGCCAGCAGTTACCACCAGAGCGGGAGGGCCTCCGAGCAGTACTTC.

Only a few counts were recorded for this clone. A much larger clone sits a single nucleotide away, making a read error possible. This rearrangement joins TRBV2 to TRBJ1-6, with 9 positions matching TRBD1. The CDR3 spans 14 residues. V lost 5 bases to trimming and J lost 6 bases; unmatched junction nucleotides: 2. The germline V gene has CDR1 SNHLY and CDR2 FYNNEI. The CDR3 nucleotides read TGTGCCAGCAGTCCGGGACAGGGTAATTCACCCCTCCACTTT. This sequence encodes CASSPGQGNSPLHF.

This rearrangement joins TRBV7-6 to TRBJ2-7; unclear D gene. V lost 5 bases and J 1 base, leaving 12 bases between the germline ends. The CDR3 consists of 14 residues. CDR1 is SGHVS and CDR2 is FNYEAQ in the germline V gene. The CDR3 here is CASSPRHNSYEQYF. DNA of the CDR3: TGTGCCAGCAGCCCCCGACACAATTCCTACGAGCAGTACTTC.